The clone carrying this T cell receptor (beta chain) turned up a few times. What it recognizes is unknown. Template for every sorted-subset replicate PCR totaled roughly 200 ng DNA, roughly 30,000 T cell genomes. Sequenced by immunoSEQ multiplex PCR; TCRdb stores in-frame clones only, minus some. In the table there are fewer than 1 million clones, 90% to 98% of which are singletons. These data come from a study of shared clonotypes between healthy human individuals. Points from the study as a whole: The sharing of about 5.3% of naive CD4 clonotypes was seen across several donors. Sorted-subset samples were not fully sequenced, rarefaction indicated.

Naive CD8 cells were CD45RO-negative, positively selected for CCR7, excluding terminally differentiated effector memory CD45RA+ cells. The sequenced material came from naive CD8+ T cells sorted from blood. This sequence was found in a man aged 30-40 years in good health.

The CDR3 spells CASSRLAGGYEQYF. The CDR3 DNA is TGTGCCAGCAGTCGACTAGCGGGCGGCTACGAGCAGTACTTC. The rearrangement uses TRBV27 and TRBJ2-7, with 10 bases identical to TRBD2. CDR1 MNHEY and CDR2 SMNVEV come from the germline V gene (reference sequence). This CDR3 contains 14 residues. Unmatched junction bases numbered 4, after V lost 5 bases and J lost 3 bases.